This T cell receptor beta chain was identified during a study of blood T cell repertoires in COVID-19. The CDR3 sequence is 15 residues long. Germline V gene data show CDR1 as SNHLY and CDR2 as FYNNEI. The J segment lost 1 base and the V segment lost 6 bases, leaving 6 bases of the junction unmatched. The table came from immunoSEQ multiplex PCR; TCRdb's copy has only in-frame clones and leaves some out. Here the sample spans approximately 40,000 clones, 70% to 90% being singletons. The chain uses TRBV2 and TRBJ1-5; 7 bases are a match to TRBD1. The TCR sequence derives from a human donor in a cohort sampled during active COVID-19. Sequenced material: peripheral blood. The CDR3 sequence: CASSGRGVSNQPQHF. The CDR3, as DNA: TGTGCCAGCAGCGGCAGGGGGGTGAGCAATCAGCCCCAGCATTTT.